The 10 T cell receptor beta chains given below trace back to one sample, sequenced in a study of identical twins. One entry per CDR3 protein, called by TCRdb with MiXCR from the 5' RACE reads. The table lists fewer than 800,000 distinct CDR3 sequences, roughly 6.6% of them singletons. The same specimen was also included in a second study, on yellow fever vaccine responses in identical twins.

The sample taken for sequencing was PBMCs. All receptors come from a woman aged 18-35 years in good health.

CDR3 loop: CSARDEGTQETQYF. Here the CDR3 DNA reads TGCAGTGCTAGAGACGAGGGGACCCAAGAGACCCAGTACTTC. The J gene is TRBJ2-5, the V gene TRBV20-1; D tentatively reads TRBD1 or TRBD2 (5 bases each). Germline lookup yields CDR1 DFQATT and CDR2 SNEGSKA (reference sequence). The CDR3 runs 14 residues. Deletions cut 0 bases from V and 1 base from J, with 9 bases between.

This clonotype was observed a few times. At one boundary the junction diverges from the germline segment, which might be a read error. The V gene is TRBV29-1, the J gene TRBJ2-1; D might be TRBD1 (6 bases). Germline CDR1 and CDR2: SQVTM and ANQGSEA. CDR3 length: 12 amino acids. The CDR3 loop is CSVEEGGQKKLF. Here the CDR3 DNA reads TGCAGCGTTGAAGAAGGCGGACAGAAGAAACTCTTC.

There are many counts of this clonotype. This chain joins TRBV19 and TRBJ2-1, with a weak D call TRBD2 (6 bases). V was trimmed by 3 bases and J by 8 bases, leaving 11 bases between them. CDR3 length equals 13 residues. Germline V lookup: CDR1 LNHDA, CDR2 SQIVND (reference sequence). The CDR3 DNA is TGTGCCAGTAGTATGAAACTAGCCTATGAGCAGTTCTTC. Its translation: CASSMKLAYEQFF.

The J gene is TRBJ1-1, the V gene TRBV12-3 or TRBV12-4, with TRBD1 matching over 9 bases. The CDR3 runs to 14 residues. The V gene end was trimmed by 5 bases and the J gene end by 5 bases; junction bases not matched to a gene: 6. This CDR3 is CASSIGQGWTEAFF. The CDR3 DNA reads as TGTGCCAGCAGTATTGGACAGGGGTGGACTGAAGCTTTCTTT.

This clonotype was counted only a few times. The rearrangement links TRBV20-1 to TRBJ2-1; possibly TRBD2 for D (5 bases). This CDR3 spans 15 amino acids. CDR1 and CDR2 (germline): DFQATT, SNEGSKA (reference sequence). V was trimmed by 5 bases and J by 0 bases, leaving 14 bases between them. CDR3 in amino acids: CSAGLTGSSYNEQFF. CDR3 sequence (DNA): TGCAGTGCTGGTCTGACGGGGAGCTCCTACAATGAGCAGTTCTTC.

This clonotype was seen many times. This sequence joins TRBV9 and TRBJ2-1; the D gene is possibly TRBD2 (5 bases). The CDR3 totals 17 residues. Between the trimmed V and J ends, which lost 2 bases and 8 bases, there was a span of 23 bases. Germline CDR1 reads SGDLS; CDR2 reads YYNGEE. The DNA for the CDR3 is TGTGCCAGCAGCGTCTCCGGAAGGGCGGGTTTAGTTGATGAGCAGTTCTTC. Amino acid sequence: CASSVSGRAGLVDEQFF.

This clonotype was counted only a few times. The chain combines TRBV6-1 with TRBJ1-1; D is undetermined. Per the germline V gene, CDR1 is MNHNS and CDR2 is SASEGT. The CDR3 contains 15 residues. V was shortened by 6 bases and J by 1 base, with 15 bases between the two germline ends. The CDR3 is CASRKITTPNTEAFF. For the CDR3, the DNA is TGTGCCAGCAGAAAAATTACTACACCGAACACTGAAGCTTTCTTT.

The V gene is TRBV29-1, the J gene TRBJ2-1; no reliable D call. The CDR3 spans 13 residues. CDR1 and CDR2 (germline): SQVTM, ANQGSEA. V lost 5 bases and J 4 bases, leaving 12 bases between the germline ends. CDR3 coding DNA: TGCAGCGTTTTCGGTCAGACGTACAATGAGCAGTTCTTC. Amino acid sequence: CSVFGQTYNEQFF.

This clonotype was observed many times. This chain uses TRBV10-3 with TRBJ2-2, with 8 nucleotides matching TRBD1. After removal of 7 bases from V and 2 bases from J, the junction contained 3 bases not matched to a gene. The CDR3 totals 14 residues. Germline V gives CDR1 ENHRY, CDR2 SYGVKD. As DNA, the CDR3 is TGTGCCATCAATGACAGGGGAAACACCGGGGAGCTGTTTTTT. This encodes CAINDRGNTGELFF.

As concerns this clonotype: This sequence may be a read error, since a much larger clone differs from it by one base. The CDR3 DNA reads TGTGCCATCAGGGGACTAGCGGGCTCCTACGAGCAGTACTTC. It specifies CAIRGLAGSYEQYF. V and J are TRBV10-3 and TRBJ2-7, with 12 positions matching TRBD2. The CDR3 consists of 14 residues. Trimming at V came to 6 bases and at J to 0 bases, leaving 0 bases not matched to a gene. Looked up from germline, CDR1 is ENHRY and CDR2 is SYGVKD.